This T cell receptor (beta chain) was identified in a study of blood T cell repertoires in COVID-19. Trimming cost V 4 bases and J 4 bases; bases outside gene matches: 8. Germline V gene lookup returns CDR1 SGHRS and CDR2 YFSETQ. CDR3 length: 17 residues. It was during active infection that Seattle patients were enrolled and then longitudinally followed. Data came from immunoSEQ multiplex PCR; TCRdb stores just in-frame clones and leaves some out. The sample carries fewer than 250,000 clones, 80% to 95% recorded once. Sequenced material: peripheral blood. V gene TRBV5-1 combines with J gene TRBJ2-3; 14 bases match TRBD2. The TCR sequence derives from a man between 60 and 70 years old with COVID-19, enrolled during active disease. Here the CDR3 DNA reads TGCGCCAGCAGCCTAGGGACTAGCGGGGGAAGGGCAGATACGCAGTATTTT. Translation: CASSLGTSGGRADTQYF.